The next 21 T cell receptor beta chains were all read from a single sample in a study of T cell responses to AZD1222 COVID-19 vaccine. Repertoires were generated with immunoSEQ multiplex PCR, while TCRdb's copy carries only in-frame clones and drops some. The sample contains under 150,000 clones, about 92% of which appear only once. Source: peripheral blood, taken on day 0 of AZD1222 vaccination. Receptor source: an adult in good health.

Only one count was recorded for this clone. This chain uses TRBV7-3 with TRBJ2-1; D is possibly TRBD2 (5 bases). This CDR3 region has 13 residues. CDR1 and CDR2 from the germline V gene are SGHTA and FQGTGA. V lost 4 bases, J lost 8 bases, and 12 bases lay in between. The CDR3 sequence is CASSSGLNHEQFF. The CDR3 nucleotides are TGTGCCAGCAGCTCAGGACTGAACCATGAGCAGTTCTTC.

The chain has TRBV10-3 and TRBJ1-2, with D uncertain. The V and J ends lost 1 base and 8 bases respectively, with 11 bases between them. This CDR3 comprises 13 residues. Germline CDR1 ENHRY, CDR2 SYGVKD. DNA of the CDR3: TGTGCCATCAGTGAGTTCCCGAGGGAAGGCTACACCTTC. This sequence encodes CAISEFPREGYTF.

This chain links TRBV15 with TRBJ2-5; 7 nucleotides align to TRBD1. The CDR3 covers 14 residues. Germline V lookup: CDR1 LNHNV, CDR2 YYDKDF (reference sequence). The V segment lost 5 bases and the J segment 5 bases; nucleotides outside the gene matches: 8. The CDR3 DNA sequence: TGTGCCACCAGCGGACAGGCCTTACGGGAGACCCAGTACTTC. Translated, it gives CATSGQALRETQYF.

V usage is TRBV19 and J usage is TRBJ2-2; 8 positions match TRBD2. CDR3 size: 19 residues. Trimming removed 4 bases from V and 4 bases from J; junction bases left unmatched: 17. Germline CDR1 reads LNHDA; CDR2 reads SQIVND (reference sequence). The CDR3 bases are TGTGCCAGTAGTACAACTTTTATTGGGATAGCGGGACCCACCGGGGAGCTGTTTTTT. Its protein is CASSTTFIGIAGPTGELFF.

This chain joins TRBV11-1 and TRBJ2-1; no definite D call. Between the trimmed V and J ends, which lost 5 bases and 2 bases, there was a span of 13 bases. Germline V gene sequence: CDR1 SGHAT, CDR2 FQDESV (reference sequence). The CDR3 loop spans 15 amino acids. As DNA, the CDR3 is TGTGCCAGCAGCCCAGGTCCCAGTCCCTACAATGAGCAGTTCTTC. Amino acid sequence: CASSPGPSPYNEQFF.

The V call is TRBV14, the J call TRBJ2-7; 7 bases map to TRBD1. Trimming took 6 bases from V and 0 from J; bases not matched to a gene: 2. The CDR3 consists of 13 residues. Per germline, CDR1 SGHDN and CDR2 FVKESK. The CDR3 sequence is CASRGTASYEQYF. The CDR3 DNA reads as TGTGCCAGCAGGGGGACAGCCTCCTACGAGCAGTACTTC.

This chain uses TRBV2 with TRBJ2-1; 7 bases align to TRBD2. CDR3 length: 12 residues. J was trimmed by 8 bases and V by 8 bases; bases with no gene match: 6. The V gene's germline CDR1 is SNHLY and CDR2 FYNNEI. The CDR3 coding sequence is TGTGCCAGCCAACTAGCGTTTGATGAGCAGTTCTTC. Encoded protein: CASQLAFDEQFF.

Only one count was recorded for this clone. This chain connects TRBV7-8 to TRBJ1-4; D is ambiguous. Germline CDR1 reads SGHVS; CDR2 reads FQNEAQ. CDR3 size: 15 residues. Trimming removed 4 bases at V and 2 bases at J, with 11 bases between. The CDR3 DNA reads as TGTGCCAGCAGCTCCGGATCATGGACTAATGAAAAACTGTTTTTT. Amino acid sequence: CASSSGSWTNEKLFF.

The V gene is TRBV7-9, the J gene TRBJ2-2; 9 nucleotides agree with TRBD2. This CDR3 comprises 14 residues. Germline values: CDR1 SEHNR, CDR2 FQNEAQ (reference sequence). V trimming: 8 bases; J trimming: 6 bases; junction bases outside the gene matches: 7. The chain's CDR3 is CASALAGDAGELFF. CDR3 in DNA: TGTGCCAGCGCATTAGCGGGAGATGCCGGGGAGCTGTTTTTT.

This sequence joins TRBV9 and TRBJ2-3, with unresolved D. The germline V and J ends were trimmed by 3 bases and 0 bases, with 8 bases remaining between them. The germline V gene encodes CDR1 SGDLS and CDR2 YYNGEE. The CDR3 has 14 residues. The CDR3 reads CASSAFASTDTQYF. The CDR3 DNA sequence: TGTGCCAGCAGCGCTTTCGCTAGCACAGATACGCAGTATTTT.

In its sample, this clone was seen once. The rearrangement joins TRBV7-2 to TRBJ1-1; no reliable D call. Germline lookup yields CDR1 SGHTA and CDR2 FQGNSA. The CDR3 has 15 amino acids. Trimming stripped 2 bases from V and 1 base from J, with 11 bases between. CDR3 DNA: TGTGCCAGCAGCTTAATGGGGTTTACGAACACTGAAGCTTTCTTT. This sequence encodes CASSLMGFTNTEAFF.

This clone is a singleton in its sample. The V gene is TRBV7-9, the J gene TRBJ1-6; D is uncertain. CDR1 and CDR2 (germline): SEHNR, FQNEAQ (reference sequence). Trimming took off 4 bases at V and 6 bases at J, with 10 bases between the two ends. The CDR3 is 14 amino acids. The CDR3 nucleotides read TGTGCCAGCAGCTCCAGAGCCATTAATTCACCCCTCCACTTT. Its translation is CASSSRAINSPLHF. The full variable domain, with the rest looked up from reference TRBV7-9 and TRBJ1-6, is DTGVSQNPRHKITKRGQNVTFRCDPISEHNRLYWYRQTLGQGPEFLTYFQNEAQLEKSRLLSDRFSAERPKGSFSTLEIQRTEQGDSAMYLCASSSRAINSPLHFGNGTRLTVT.

The genes are TRBV7-8 and TRBJ2-5; D not resolved. The CDR3 consists of 15 residues. V lost 5 bases and J lost 0, with 13 bases in between. Per the germline V gene, CDR1 is SGHVS and CDR2 is FQNEAQ. In DNA, the CDR3 is TGTGCCAGCAGCCTCCGGCATCCGTACCAAGAGACCCAGTACTTC. Its translation: CASSLRHPYQETQYF.

This clone was counted a few times. The chain joins TRBV2 to TRBJ2-7; no clear D gene. With 2 bases removed from V and 2 bases from J, the gap between germline ends came to 13 bases. This CDR3 has 15 amino acids. The germline V gene encodes CDR1 SNHLY and CDR2 FYNNEI. CDR3 amino acids: CASSETRRSTYEQYF. As DNA, the CDR3 is TGTGCCAGCAGTGAAACGCGCAGGAGTACCTACGAGCAGTACTTC.

The chain employs TRBV5-1 and TRBJ1-4; the D gene is possibly TRBD1 (5 bases). The germline V and J ends were trimmed by 2 bases and 6 bases, with 11 bases remaining between them. CDR1 is SGHRS, CDR2 YFSETQ, per germline. CDR3 length equals 14 residues. Here the CDR3 reads CASSFGRVDEKLFF. The DNA of the CDR3 is TGCGCCAGCAGCTTCGGCAGGGTCGATGAAAAACTGTTTTTT.

V gene TRBV12-5 combines with J gene TRBJ1-3; TRBD1 agrees at 12 bases. Losses at the gene ends were 4 bases for V and 7 bases for J; bases not matched to a gene: 5. The germline V gene has CDR1 LGHNT and CDR2 FRNRAP. The CDR3 spans 15 residues. Here the CDR3 reads CASGSSGTGGNTIYF. The CDR3 DNA is TGTGCTAGTGGTTCATCCGGGACAGGGGGCAACACCATATATTTT.

The CDR3 protein is CASSLVDRTDNSNQPQHF. The CDR3 DNA sequence: TGTGCCAGCAGCTTAGTGGACCGTACCGATAATAGCAATCAGCCCCAGCATTTT. This rearrangement joins TRBV7-2 to TRBJ1-5; D uncertain. The germline gives CDR1 SGHTA, CDR2 FQGNSA. The CDR3 consists of 18 residues. V shed 1 base and J shed 0 bases, with 16 bases lying between them.

The CDR3 loop is CAISEGDRGLDEKLFF. Here the CDR3 DNA reads TGTGCCATCAGTGAGGGAGACAGGGGGCTCGATGAAAAACTGTTTTTT. V gene TRBV10-3 combines with J gene TRBJ1-4; 10 bases map to TRBD1. V was clipped by 2 bases and J by 6 bases; unmatched bases: 6. Germline CDR1 and CDR2: ENHRY and SYGVKD. This CDR3 has 16 amino acids.

This clone was counted once. The chain couples TRBV4-2 to TRBJ1-4; maybe TRBD1 (6 bases). CDR1 is LGHNA, CDR2 YNFKEQ, per germline. V was pared by 0 bases and J by 8 bases, with 13 bases between. The CDR3 consists of 15 residues. In nucleotides, the CDR3 is TGTGCCAGCAGCCAAGAGGGCAGGGGTCGAGAAAAACTGTTTTTT. This translates into CASSQEGRGREKLFF.

This chain links TRBV18 with TRBJ2-1, with TRBD1 identical over 7 bases. The CDR3 is 15 residues long. The V gene end was trimmed by 4 bases and the J gene end by 1 base; junction bases not matched to a gene: 4. The germline CDR1 and CDR2 sequences are KGHSH and LQKENI. CDR3 coding DNA: TGTGCCAGCTCACGACCGGGACAGTCCTACAATGAGCAGTTCTTC. Amino acid sequence: CASSRPGQSYNEQFF.

Concerning this clone: This same CDR3 is encoded by further DNA sequences in the sample. The DNA of the CDR3 is TGCGCCAGCAGCTTTGGGGGGGGCACAGATACGCAGTATTTT. Encoded protein: CASSFGGGTDTQYF. The V call is TRBV5-1, the J call TRBJ2-3; 7 bases match TRBD2. V lost 2 bases and J lost 1; bases outside the gene matches: 1. In germline, CDR1 is SGHRS, CDR2 YFSETQ. The length of the CDR3 is 14 residues. Using reference TRBV5-1 and TRBJ2-3 for the parts outside the CDR3, the full variable domain is KAGVTQTPRYLIKTRGQQVTLSCSPISGHRSVSWYQQTPGQGLQFLFEYFSETQRNKGNFPGRFSGRQFSNSRSEMNVSTLELGDSALYLCASSFGGGTDTQYFGPGTRLTVL.